These 17 T cell receptor beta chains were all obtained from the same sample, sequenced in a study of T cell responses to AZD1222 COVID-19 vaccine (dated by TCRdb to the early 2020s). What this sample's time point label stands for: about 28 days (+/-7) after the second vaccine dose. Receptor libraries were prepared by the immunoSEQ multiplex PCR assay. The table was pulled from immuneACCESS by TCRdb, which kept in-frame rearrangements only. Such tables lose some clones; where checked, under half of the loss comes from unresolved V genes, and the rest has no known cause. The sample profile shows about 94,000 clones; 70% to 90% of them were found once. The top ten constitute around 10% of the sample. The sequences come from peripheral blood, collected 28 days after the second AZD1222 dose. The receptor source for this set is an adult who received the AZD1222 COVID-19 vaccine.

The J gene is TRBJ1-5, the V gene TRBV10-1; the D is unclear. CDR1 is WNHNN, CDR2 SYGVQD, per germline (reference sequence). The CDR3 has 9 residues. V gave up 11 bases and J gave up 9 bases, with 8 bases separating them. The CDR3 DNA reads TGCGCCGGACTAGGGCCCCAGCATTTT. This codes for CAGLGPQHF.

V and J are TRBV6-1 and TRBJ2-1; 9 positions agree with TRBD2. The CDR3 sequence is 16 residues long. The junction had 6 bases not matched to a gene; V was cut back by 2 bases and J by 4 bases. CDR1 is MNHNS, CDR2 SASEGT, per germline. CDR3 DNA sequence: TGTGCCAGCAGTGAATCGGGCGGGGGGGCTTACAATGAGCAGTTCTTC. This codes for CASSESGGGAYNEQFF.

This clone was counted once. The chain employs TRBV30 and TRBJ2-3; 12 bases map to TRBD2. The CDR3 is made up of 17 amino acids. With 5 bases clipped from V and 5 bases from J, the junction kept 14 bases outside the gene matches. Germline V gives CDR1 GTSNPN, CDR2 SVGIG (reference sequence). The CDR3 spells CAWFRLRLAGDGDTQYF. The CDR3 DNA reads TGTGCCTGGTTCCGGCTTAGACTAGCGGGGGATGGAGATACGCAGTATTTT.

CDR3 DNA sequence: TGTGCCACGAGCCGGGACAGAAACTATGGCTACACCTTC. Protein sequence: CATSRDRNYGYTF. The chain is built from TRBV24-1 and TRBJ1-2; TRBD1 agrees at 7 bases. With 10 bases clipped from V and 2 bases from J, the junction kept 6 bases outside the gene matches. The CDR3 loop spans 13 amino acids. Looked up from germline, CDR1 is KGHDR and CDR2 is SFDVKD.

This clone turned up a few times. The rearrangement links TRBV6-5 to TRBJ1-6; D unresolved. The CDR3 sequence is 14 residues long. V was trimmed by 0 bases and J by 8 bases, leaving 8 bases between them. Germline CDR1 reads MNHEY; CDR2 reads SVGAGI. This chain's CDR3 is CASSYSTPYSPLHF. In DNA, the CDR3 is TGTGCCAGCAGTTACTCGACTCCGTATTCACCCCTCCACTTT.

The chain links TRBV10-3 to TRBJ1-5; 7 nucleotides align to TRBD1. Germline assignment: CDR1 ENHRY and CDR2 SYGVKD. V shed 4 bases and J 2 bases; nucleotides not matched to a gene: 5. The length of the CDR3 is 15 residues. Written as DNA, the CDR3 is TGTGCCATCAGTGGAGGGGGCTCGGGCAATCAGCCCCAGCATTTT. Its protein is CAISGGGSGNQPQHF.

V gene TRBV11-2 combines with J gene TRBJ2-7; possible D gene TRBD2, 5 bases. The CDR3 sequence is 14 residues long. The V end was cut by 4 bases, the J end by 3 bases, with 13 bases between. Per the germline V gene, CDR1 is SGHAT and CDR2 is FQNNGV. The CDR3 coding sequence is TGTGCCAGCAGCTCATTCCGGGGTGGCTACGAGCAGTACTTC. It yields the protein CASSSFRGGYEQYF.

V is TRBV28 and J is TRBJ1-1; D is uncertain. CDR1 and CDR2 from the germline V gene are MDHEN and SYDVKM. The CDR3 consists of 13 residues. Trimming stripped 6 bases from V and 3 bases from J, with 11 bases between. The CDR3 sequence is CASRRPGDTEAFF. As DNA, the CDR3 is TGTGCCAGCAGACGTCCCGGGGACACTGAAGCTTTCTTT.

This rearrangement joins TRBV5-1 to TRBJ1-4; 8 bases map to TRBD1. Looked up from germline, CDR1 is SGHRS and CDR2 is YFSETQ. V shed 0 bases and J 6 bases; nucleotides not matched to a gene: 1. This CDR3 contains 14 residues. CDR3 sequence: CASSLAGGYEKLFF. For the CDR3, the DNA is TGCGCCAGCAGCTTGGCAGGGGGCTATGAAAAACTGTTTTTT.

The V and J genes are TRBV20-1 and TRBJ1-2, with D unclear. The V and J ends lost 3 bases and 8 bases respectively, with 19 bases between them. CDR3 length: 14 amino acids. Germline V gives CDR1 DFQATT, CDR2 SNEGSKA (reference sequence). CDR3 bases: TGCAGTGCTAGTACCCTTACCGGGCGAAAGGGCTACACCTTC. As protein: CSASTLTGRKGYTF.

The V call is TRBV19, the J call TRBJ2-7, with 7 bases aligning to TRBD1. The CDR3 sequence is 15 residues long. Germline CDR1 LNHDA, CDR2 SQIVND (reference sequence). After removal of 4 bases from V and 0 bases from J, the junction contained 6 bases not matched to a gene. CDR3 coding DNA: TGTGCCAGTAGTACCGCCCGGGACAGCTCCTACGAGCAGTACTTC. Translation: CASSTARDSSYEQYF.

J is TRBJ2-1 and V is TRBV9; 8 positions agree with TRBD2. In germline, CDR1 is SGDLS, CDR2 YYNGEE. The CDR3 runs to 12 residues. CDR3 coding DNA: TGTGTGAGCGGGAGTGGGGACAATGAGCAGTTCTTC. It is translated as CVSGSGDNEQFF.

This clone has only one observation. The rearrangement uses TRBV7-8 and TRBJ1-1; maybe TRBD1 (5 bases). Per germline, CDR1 SGHVS and CDR2 FQNEAQ. Trimming shortened V by 6 bases and J by 7 bases, and 9 bases separated the two germline ends. This CDR3 is 11 amino acids long. CDR3 region: CASRNTGEAFF. The CDR3 DNA is TGTGCCAGCAGGAATACAGGTGAAGCTTTCTTT.

To note about this clone: The same CDR3 also results from other DNA sequences found in this sample. Written as DNA, the CDR3 is TGTGCCAGCAGCCCGAGCTCCTACGAGCAGTACTTC. As protein: CASSPSSYEQYF. The chain recombines TRBV12-3 or TRBV12-4 with TRBJ2-7; D remains ambiguous. Trimming shortened V by 6 bases and J by 0 bases, and 6 bases separated the two germline ends. The CDR3 contains 12 residues.

V gene TRBV3-1 (or the pseudogene TRBV3-2) combines with J gene TRBJ1-3; D gene uncertain. The germline V and J ends were trimmed by 1 base and 4 bases, with 5 bases remaining between them. The CDR3 is 13 residues long. CDR1 is LGHDT, CDR2 YNNKEL, per germline (reference sequence). The CDR3: CASSQVQGNTIYF. The CDR3 coding sequence is TGTGCCAGCAGCCAAGTTCAAGGAAACACCATATATTTT.

This chain joins TRBV9 and TRBJ1-1; 7 bases map to TRBD1. Germline trimming cut 0 bases from V and 1 base from J; bases unmatched to any gene: 0. CDR3 size: 14 residues. From germline, CDR1 is SGDLS and CDR2 YYNGEE. CDR3 coding DNA: TGTGCCAGCAGCGTAGCAGGGGGGAACACTGAAGCTTTCTTT. This gives the protein CASSVAGGNTEAFF.

A single count supports this clone. The rearrangement uses TRBV7-2 and TRBJ2-5; perhaps TRBD1 as D (5 bases). Germline CDR1 and CDR2: SGHTA and FQGNSA. With 1 base removed from V and 1 base from J, the gap between germline ends came to 10 bases. CDR3 length equals 15 residues. The CDR3 is CASSLVWGTQETQYF. Written as DNA, the CDR3 is TGTGCCAGCAGCTTAGTCTGGGGCACCCAAGAGACCCAGTACTTC.